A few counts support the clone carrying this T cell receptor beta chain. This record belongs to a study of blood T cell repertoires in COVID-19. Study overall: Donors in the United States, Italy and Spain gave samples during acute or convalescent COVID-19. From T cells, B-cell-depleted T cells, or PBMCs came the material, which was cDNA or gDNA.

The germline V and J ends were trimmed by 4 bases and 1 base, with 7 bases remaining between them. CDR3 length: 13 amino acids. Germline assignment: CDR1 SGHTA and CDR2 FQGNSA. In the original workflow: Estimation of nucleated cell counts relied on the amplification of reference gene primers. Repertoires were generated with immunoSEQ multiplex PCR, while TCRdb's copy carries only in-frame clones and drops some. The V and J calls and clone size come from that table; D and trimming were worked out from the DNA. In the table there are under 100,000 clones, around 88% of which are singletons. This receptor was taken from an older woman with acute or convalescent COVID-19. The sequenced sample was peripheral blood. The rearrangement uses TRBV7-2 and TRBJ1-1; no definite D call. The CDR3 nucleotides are TGTGCCAGCAGCTCCAAGAGGAACACTGAAGCTTTCTTT. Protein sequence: CASSSKRNTEAFF.